This T cell receptor (beta chain) comes out of a study of T-cell reconstitution after alpha-beta-depleted transplantation in children. This clonotype turned up a few times. Researchers prepared the TCRbeta library using unique molecular identifiers, the study reports. TCRdb redid the calling of the PCR reads with MiXCR, one entry per CDR3 protein. The sample has around 700,000 distinct CDR3 sequences, about 12% seen once. Trimming removed 2 bases at V and 1 base at J, with 9 bases between. CDR1 is SGHRS, CDR2 YFSETQ, per germline. The CDR3 spans 15 residues. The sample in question was PBMCs, obtained before TCRalphabeta/CD19-depleted stem cell transplant. The receptor was isolated from a girl aged 2 to 10 with congenital amegakaryocytic thrombocytopenia, due to receive a stem cell transplant. The chain carries TRBV5-1 and TRBJ2-2; D gene uncertain. CDR3 residues: CASSLLRQNTGELFF. The DNA for the CDR3 is TGCGCCAGCAGCTTACTAAGACAGAACACCGGGGAGCTGTTTTTT.